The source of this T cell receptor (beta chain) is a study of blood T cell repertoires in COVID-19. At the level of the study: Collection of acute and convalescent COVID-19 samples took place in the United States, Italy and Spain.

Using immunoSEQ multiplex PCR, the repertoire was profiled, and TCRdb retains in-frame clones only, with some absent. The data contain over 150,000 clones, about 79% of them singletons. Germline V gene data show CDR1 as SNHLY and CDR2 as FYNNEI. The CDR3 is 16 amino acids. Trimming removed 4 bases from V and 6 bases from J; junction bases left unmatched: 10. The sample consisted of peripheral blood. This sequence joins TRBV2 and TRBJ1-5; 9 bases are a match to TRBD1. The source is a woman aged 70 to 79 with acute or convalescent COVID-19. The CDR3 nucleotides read TGTGCCAGCAGTGGGGGGACAGGGAGGGCAGGTCAGCCCCAGCATTTT. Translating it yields CASSGGTGRAGQPQHF. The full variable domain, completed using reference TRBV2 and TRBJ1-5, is EPEVTQTPSHQVTQMGQEVILRCVPISNHLYFYWYRQILGQKVEFLVSFYNNEISEKSEIFDDQFSVERPDGSNFTLKIRSTKLEDSAMYFCASSGGTGRAGQPQHFGDGTRLSIL.